The T cell receptor beta chain described here comes from a study of tumor and adjacent non-tumor tissue in lung cancer (dated by TCRdb to 2017 to 2018). Looking at the study overall: Of the cohort, more than ten patients had adenocarcinoma, 2 had squamous cell carcinoma and 1 had small cell lung cancer. Ages among the roughly 15 patients ranged from about 31 to 85 years, there were roughly 10 men and 5 women, and disease was at TNM stage I to III. Sequencing generated a total of more than 95,000,000 productive TCRbeta reads, averaging roughly 4.2 million reads per sample. The study compared bulk TCRbeta repertoires between lung tumor tissue and matched distant non-tumor lung tissue from over twelve lung cancer patients. TCRbeta CDR3 sequencing was performed on approximately 30 paired specimens, with one tumor sample and one normal lung sample collected per patient.

A remark on this clonotype: There is no known antigen for this receptor. No much larger clonotype is one base removed from it; base qualities were not supplied.

RNA was isolated from bulk unsorted tissue, and RNA quality was assessed with a NanoDrop ND-1000 and an Agilent 2100. Distant non-tumor tissue taken more than 3 cm from the tumor edge was used as the normal lung sample. The donors were newly diagnosed lung cancer patients admitted for thoracic surgery in China from August to November 2014 who had not received prior chemotherapy. The study excluded patients who had received radiotherapy or chemotherapy before or who had another cancer at the same time. Pieces of surgical tissue measuring roughly 1-2.1 cm3 were kept in RNAlater solution and stored at -80 degrees C until use. The method behind the library was multiplex PCR. Instrument used: Illumina HiSeq 2500. TCRbeta libraries were built by three rounds of nested PCR using primers (Table S4), following protocols modified from ARM-PCR. Before sequencing, PCR products of 200-500 bp were excised from the gel and purified with the QIAquick gel extraction kit. Processing in the source paper ran as follows. Trimmomatic was used to clean the reads, FLASH was used to merge the reads into complete CDR3 sequences, and MiTCR was used to assign the reads to V(D)J germline segments. Clonal diversity was calculated as the inverse Simpson's index using VDJtools. In-frame sequences without a premature stop codon were defined as productive reads. TCRdb trimmed the raw reads at Q25, called clones with MiXCR and kept productive beta chains. Every CDR3 protein is listed once, alongside the most common genes and DNA of its rows. None of the V and J calls come from the authors' own analysis; TCRdb made them. This sample lists roughly 74,000 distinct CDR3 sequences; 76% were detected once. Under 50% of the sample goes to the ten largest clones.

Overall results and qualifications from the work: Neither the sequencing platform nor unique molecular identifiers are named or mentioned anywhere in the methods. In normal lung, the top 100 clones accounted for a significantly larger cumulative share of the repertoire than in tumor tissue. Tumor tissue showed significantly higher TCR diversity (inverse Simpson) than normal lung tissue, at around 450 vs 150 (P = 0.0075, Mann-Whitney U test). Because peripheral blood was not sequenced, the blood TCRbeta repertoires of the lung cancer patients in the study went unexamined. The cohort had only around 15 patients, and the authors noted that larger samples and more detailed clinical data are needed. TCR diversity was significantly higher in younger patients, and greater tumor TCR diversity was associated with shorter overall survival and shorter disease-free survival.

The germline V gene (reference sequence) sets CDR1 to DFQATT and CDR2 to SNEGSKA. V is pared back by 6 bases and J by 13 bases, with 24 bases lying between the germline termini. Inclusive of the bounding cysteine and phenylalanine, the CDR3 is 14 residues long. The entry retains the CDR3 DNA only, 42 bases that are in frame from base 1. This clonotype was obtained from a man in his 70s with non-small cell lung cancer. The rearranged segments are TRBV20-1 and TRBJ2-2; a weak D assignment points to TRBD2 (6 bases agree). Sequencing used distant non-tumor lung tissue. CDR3 reads: CSALAALNTEGLFF. The nucleotide sequence is given as TGCAGTGCATTAGCGGCCCTAAACACCGAGGGGCTGTTTTTT.